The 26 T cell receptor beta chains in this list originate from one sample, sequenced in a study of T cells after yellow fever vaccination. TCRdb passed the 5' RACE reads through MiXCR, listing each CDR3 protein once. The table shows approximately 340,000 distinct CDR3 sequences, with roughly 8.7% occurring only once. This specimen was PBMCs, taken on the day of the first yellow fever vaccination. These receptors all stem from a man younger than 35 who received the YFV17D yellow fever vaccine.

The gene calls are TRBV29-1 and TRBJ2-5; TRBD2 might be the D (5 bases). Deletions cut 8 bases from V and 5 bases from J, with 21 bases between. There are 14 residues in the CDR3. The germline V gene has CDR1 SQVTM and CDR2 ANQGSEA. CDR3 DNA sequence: TGCAGCTTTATAGGACTCTCCCTTGGGGAGACCCAGTACTTC. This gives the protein CSFIGLSLGETQYF. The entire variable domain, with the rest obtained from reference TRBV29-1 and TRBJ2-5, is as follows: SAVISQKPSRDICQRGTSLTIQCQVDSQVTMMFWYRQQPGQSLTLIATANQGSEATYESGFVIDKFPISRPNLTFSTLTVSNMSPEDSSIYLCSFIGLSLGETQYFGPGTRLLVL.

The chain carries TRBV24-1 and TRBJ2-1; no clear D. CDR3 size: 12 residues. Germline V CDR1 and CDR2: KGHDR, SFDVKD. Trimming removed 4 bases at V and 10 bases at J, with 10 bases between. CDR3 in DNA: TGTGCCACCAGTGAGGCCATGAGGGAGCAGTTCTTC. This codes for CATSEAMREQFF.

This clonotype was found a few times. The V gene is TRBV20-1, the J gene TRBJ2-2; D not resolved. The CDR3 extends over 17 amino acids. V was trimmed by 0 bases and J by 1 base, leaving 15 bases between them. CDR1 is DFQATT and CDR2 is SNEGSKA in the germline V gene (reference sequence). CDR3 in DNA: TGCAGTGCTAGAGATGCCCTCGGGCTAGGGAACACCGGGGAGCTGTTTTTT. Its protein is CSARDALGLGNTGELFF.

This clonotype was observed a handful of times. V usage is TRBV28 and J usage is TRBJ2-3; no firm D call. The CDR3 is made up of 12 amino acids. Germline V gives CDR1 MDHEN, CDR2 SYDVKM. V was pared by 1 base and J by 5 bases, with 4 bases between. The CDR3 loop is CASSLFQDTQYF. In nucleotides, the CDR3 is TGTGCCAGCAGTTTATTCCAAGATACGCAGTATTTT.

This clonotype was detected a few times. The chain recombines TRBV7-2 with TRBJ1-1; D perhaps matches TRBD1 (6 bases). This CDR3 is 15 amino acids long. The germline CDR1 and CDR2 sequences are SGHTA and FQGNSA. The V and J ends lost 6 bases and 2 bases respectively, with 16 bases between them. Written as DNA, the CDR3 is TGTGCCAGCAGTTACAGGGTCATGGCCAACACTGAAGCTTTCTTT. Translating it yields CASSYRVMANTEAFF.

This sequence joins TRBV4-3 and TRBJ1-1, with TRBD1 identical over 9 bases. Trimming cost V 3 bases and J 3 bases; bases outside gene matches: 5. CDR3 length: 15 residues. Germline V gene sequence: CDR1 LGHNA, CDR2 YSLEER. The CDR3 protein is CASSQDRGFDTEAFF. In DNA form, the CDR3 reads TGCGCCAGCAGCCAGGACAGGGGTTTCGACACTGAAGCTTTCTTT.

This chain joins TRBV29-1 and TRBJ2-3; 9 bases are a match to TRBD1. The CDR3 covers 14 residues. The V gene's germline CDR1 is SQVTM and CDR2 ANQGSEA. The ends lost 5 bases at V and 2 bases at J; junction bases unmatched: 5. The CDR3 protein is CSVSGQGYTDTQYF. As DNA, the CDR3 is TGCAGCGTTTCCGGACAGGGGTACACAGATACGCAGTATTTT.

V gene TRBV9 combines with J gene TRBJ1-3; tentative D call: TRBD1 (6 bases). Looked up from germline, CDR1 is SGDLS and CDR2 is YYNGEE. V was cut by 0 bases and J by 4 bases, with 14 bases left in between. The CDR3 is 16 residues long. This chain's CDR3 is CASSVEGEMSGNTIYF. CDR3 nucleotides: TGTGCCAGCAGCGTAGAGGGGGAAATGTCCGGAAACACCATATATTTT.

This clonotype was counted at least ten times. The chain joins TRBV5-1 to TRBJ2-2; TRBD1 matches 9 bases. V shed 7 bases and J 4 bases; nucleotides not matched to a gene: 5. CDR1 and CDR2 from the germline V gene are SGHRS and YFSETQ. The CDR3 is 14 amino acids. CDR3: CASGSGQGTGELFF. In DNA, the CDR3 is TGCGCCAGCGGCTCGGGACAGGGCACCGGGGAGCTGTTTTTT.

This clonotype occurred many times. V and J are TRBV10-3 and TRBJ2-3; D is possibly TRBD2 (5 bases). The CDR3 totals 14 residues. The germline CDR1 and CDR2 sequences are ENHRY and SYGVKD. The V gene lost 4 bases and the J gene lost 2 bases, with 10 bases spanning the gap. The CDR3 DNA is TGTGCCATCAGTGGGTGGGAGCACACAGATACGCAGTATTTT. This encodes CAISGWEHTDTQYF.

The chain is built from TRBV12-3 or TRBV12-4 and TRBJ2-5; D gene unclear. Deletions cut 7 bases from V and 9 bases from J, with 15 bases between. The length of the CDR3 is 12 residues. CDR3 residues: CASTSSTTAQYF. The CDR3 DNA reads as TGTGCCAGCACCTCGAGCACAACGGCCCAGTACTTC.

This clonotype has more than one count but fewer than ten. CDR3 DNA: TGTGCCAGCAGTTACTCACAGCGGGGGGGCACAGATACGCAGTATTTT. Amino acid sequence: CASSYSQRGGTDTQYF. This chain connects TRBV6-5 to TRBJ2-3; 9 bases align to TRBD2. Germline V CDR1 and CDR2: MNHEY, SVGAGI. V dropped 0 bases and J dropped 1; count of bases not matched to a gene: 2. This CDR3 has 16 residues.

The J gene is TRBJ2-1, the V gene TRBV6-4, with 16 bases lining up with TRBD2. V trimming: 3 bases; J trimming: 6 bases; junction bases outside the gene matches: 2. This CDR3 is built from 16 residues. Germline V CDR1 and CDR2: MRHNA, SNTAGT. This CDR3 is CASSDGTSGGANEQFF. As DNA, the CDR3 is TGTGCCAGCAGTGATGGGACTAGCGGGGGGGCCAATGAGCAGTTCTTC.

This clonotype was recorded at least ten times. CDR3 nucleotides: TGTGCCAGCAGACGGACTAGCGGGGGGACAGATACGCAGTATTTT. This translates into CASRRTSGGTDTQYF. This chain connects TRBV7-3 to TRBJ2-3, with 14 bases fitting TRBD2. The CDR3 contains 15 residues. Germline CDR1 is SGHTA and CDR2 is FQGTGA. The ends lost 6 bases at V and 3 bases at J; junction bases unmatched: 2.

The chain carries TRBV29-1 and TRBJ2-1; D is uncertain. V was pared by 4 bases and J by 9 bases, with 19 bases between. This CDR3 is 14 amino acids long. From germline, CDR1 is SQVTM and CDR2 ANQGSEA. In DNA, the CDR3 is TGCAGCGTTGGCCCCGTCGTCAGAAACTCTGAGCAGTTCTTC. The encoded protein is CSVGPVVRNSEQFF.

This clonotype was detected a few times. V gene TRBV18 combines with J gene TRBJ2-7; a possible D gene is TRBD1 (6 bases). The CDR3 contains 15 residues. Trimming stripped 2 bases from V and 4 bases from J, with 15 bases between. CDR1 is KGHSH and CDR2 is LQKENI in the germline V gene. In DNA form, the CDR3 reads TGTGCCAGCTCACCAGAAGTTGGGGGCAGATACGAGCAGTACTTC. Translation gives CASSPEVGGRYEQYF. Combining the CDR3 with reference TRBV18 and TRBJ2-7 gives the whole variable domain NAGVMQNPRHLVRRRGQEARLRCSPMKGHSHVYWYRQLPEEGLKFMVYLQKENIIDESGMPKERFSAEFPKEGPSILRIQQVVRGDSAAYFCASSPEVGGRYEQYFGPGTRLTVT.

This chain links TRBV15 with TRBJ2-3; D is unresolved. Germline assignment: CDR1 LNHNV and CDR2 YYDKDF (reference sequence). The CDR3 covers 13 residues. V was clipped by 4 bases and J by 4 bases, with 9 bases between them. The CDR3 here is CATSTRLPDTQYF. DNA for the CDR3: TGTGCCACCAGCACTCGGCTGCCAGATACGCAGTATTTT.

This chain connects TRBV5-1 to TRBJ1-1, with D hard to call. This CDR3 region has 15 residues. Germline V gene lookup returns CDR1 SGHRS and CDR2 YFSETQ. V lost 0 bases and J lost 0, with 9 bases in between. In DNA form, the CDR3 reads TGCGCCAGCAGCTTGGGAGGGTACATGAACACTGAAGCTTTCTTT. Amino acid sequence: CASSLGGYMNTEAFF.

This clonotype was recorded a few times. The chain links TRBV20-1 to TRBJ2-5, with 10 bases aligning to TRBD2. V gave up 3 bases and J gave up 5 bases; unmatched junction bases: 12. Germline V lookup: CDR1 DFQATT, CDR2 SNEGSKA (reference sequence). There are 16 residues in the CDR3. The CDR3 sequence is CSARIPPGLATETQYF. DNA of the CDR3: TGCAGTGCTAGGATCCCGCCGGGACTAGCGACGGAGACCCAGTACTTC.

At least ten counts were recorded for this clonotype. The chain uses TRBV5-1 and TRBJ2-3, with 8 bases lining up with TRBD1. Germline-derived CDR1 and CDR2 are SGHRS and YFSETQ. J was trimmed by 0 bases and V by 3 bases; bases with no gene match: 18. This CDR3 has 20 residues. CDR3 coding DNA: TGCGCCAGCAGCTACGGAGGACGGACAGGGTGGGTGAGGAGCACAGATACGCAGTATTTT. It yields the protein CASSYGGRTGWVRSTDTQYF.

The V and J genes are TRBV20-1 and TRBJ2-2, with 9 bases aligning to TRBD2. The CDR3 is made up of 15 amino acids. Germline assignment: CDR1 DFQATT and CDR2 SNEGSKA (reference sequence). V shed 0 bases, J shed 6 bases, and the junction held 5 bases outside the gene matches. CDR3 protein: CSARDPTSGAGELFF. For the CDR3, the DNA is TGCAGTGCTAGAGACCCGACTAGCGGTGCCGGGGAGCTGTTTTTT.

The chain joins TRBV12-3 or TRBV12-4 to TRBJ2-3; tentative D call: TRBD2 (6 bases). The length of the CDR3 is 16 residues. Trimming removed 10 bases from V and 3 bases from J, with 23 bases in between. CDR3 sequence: CATNFWGTPGTDTQYF. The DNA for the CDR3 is TGTGCCACCAACTTTTGGGGGACTCCGGGGACAGATACGCAGTATTTT.

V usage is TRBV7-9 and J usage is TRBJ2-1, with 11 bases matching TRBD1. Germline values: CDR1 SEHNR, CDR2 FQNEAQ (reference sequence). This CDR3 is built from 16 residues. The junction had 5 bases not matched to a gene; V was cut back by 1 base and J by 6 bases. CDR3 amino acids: CASSLGGQGDGNEQFF. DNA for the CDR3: TGTGCCAGCAGCTTAGGGGGACAGGGGGACGGCAATGAGCAGTTCTTC. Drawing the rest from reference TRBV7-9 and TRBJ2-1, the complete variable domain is DTGVSQNPRHKITKRGQNVTFRCDPISEHNRLYWYRQTLGQGPEFLTYFQNEAQLEKSRLLSDRFSAERPKGSFSTLEIQRTEQGDSAMYLCASSLGGQGDGNEQFFGPGTRLTVL.

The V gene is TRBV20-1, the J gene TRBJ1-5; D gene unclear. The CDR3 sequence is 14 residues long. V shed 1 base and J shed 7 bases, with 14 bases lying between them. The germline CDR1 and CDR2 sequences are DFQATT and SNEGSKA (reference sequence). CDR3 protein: CSARGGGLSQPQHF. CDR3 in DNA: TGCAGTGCTAGAGGTGGCGGTCTTTCGCAGCCCCAGCATTTT.

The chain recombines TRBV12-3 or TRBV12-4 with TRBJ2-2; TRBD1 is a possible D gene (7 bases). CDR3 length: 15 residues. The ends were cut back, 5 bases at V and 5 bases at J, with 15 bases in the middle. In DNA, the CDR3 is TGTGCCAGCAGTAGACAGGGAGGAGGAACCGGGGAGCTGTTTTTT. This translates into CASSRQGGGTGELFF.

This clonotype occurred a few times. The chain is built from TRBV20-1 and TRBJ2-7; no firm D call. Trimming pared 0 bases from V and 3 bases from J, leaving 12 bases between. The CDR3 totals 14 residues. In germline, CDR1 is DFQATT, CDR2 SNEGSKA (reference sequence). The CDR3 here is CSARDSVALYEQYV. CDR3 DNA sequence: TGCAGTGCTAGAGATTCCGTGGCCCTCTACGAGCAGTACGTC.